The 17 T cell receptor beta chains listed next were all sequenced from one sample in a study of glioma-infiltrating T cells after dendritic cell vaccination. Assay: immunoSEQ multiplex PCR; the TCRdb copy retains only in-frame clones and omits some. Among 90,000 to 95,000 clones listed, 75% to 85% were seen once. Sample time point: after dendritic cell vaccination, including at tumor progression/relapse. Sequenced material: blood, taken after dendritic cell vaccination. These receptors came from a human donor with glioblastoma.

The gene calls are TRBV18 and TRBJ2-1, with a weak D call TRBD2 (7 bases). CDR1 is KGHSH and CDR2 is LQKENI in the germline V gene. The germline V and J ends were trimmed by 0 bases and 6 bases, with 12 bases remaining between them. This CDR3 is built from 15 residues. This CDR3 is CASSPPAGASNEQFF. Here the CDR3 DNA reads TGTGCCAGCTCACCACCCGCGGGGGCAAGCAATGAGCAGTTCTTC.

The chain has TRBV15 and TRBJ2-5, with 9 bases matching TRBD2. CDR3 length: 18 amino acids. Per germline, CDR1 LNHNV and CDR2 YYDKDF (reference sequence). J gave up 0 bases and V 2 bases, and 10 bases lay outside the gene matches. This CDR3 reads CATSRRTIAGAYQETQYF. CDR3 nucleotide sequence: TGTGCCACCAGCAGACGGACGATAGCGGGGGCGTACCAAGAGACCCAGTACTTC.

The genes are TRBV7-2 and TRBJ2-7; TRBD1 agrees at 9 bases. The germline V gene has CDR1 SGHTA and CDR2 FQGNSA. The CDR3 covers 14 residues. V lost 4 bases and J lost 3; bases outside the gene matches: 4. This chain's CDR3 is CASSSPGQGYEQYF. CDR3 coding DNA: TGTGCCAGCAGCTCCCCGGGACAGGGCTACGAGCAGTACTTC.

The V gene is TRBV15, the J gene TRBJ2-5; TRBD1 might be the D (5 bases). This CDR3 spans 16 amino acids. CDR1 and CDR2 from the germline V gene are LNHNV and YYDKDF (reference sequence). The V gene lost 1 base and the J gene lost 4 bases, with 16 bases spanning the gap. CDR3 protein: CATSRGGQTYPETQYF. The CDR3 DNA reads as TGTGCCACCAGCAGAGGAGGACAAACGTACCCAGAGACCCAGTACTTC.

The genes are TRBV5-8 and TRBJ2-7; TRBD1 matches 8 bases. CDR3 length: 18 amino acids. V lost 0 bases, J lost 6 bases, and 17 bases stayed unmatched. The germline V gene encodes CDR1 SGHTS and CDR2 YDEGEE. DNA of the CDR3: TGTGCCAGCAGCTTGGCGGCCTTCGGTGCCAGGGGGCGCGGCGAGCAGTACGTC. Amino acid sequence: CASSLAAFGARGRGEQYV.

This sequence joins TRBV14 and TRBJ1-2; tentative D call: TRBD1 (5 bases). Germline assignment: CDR1 SGHDN and CDR2 FVKESK. Trimming took off 4 bases at V and 5 bases at J, with 14 bases between the two ends. The CDR3 loop spans 14 amino acids. CDR3 in amino acids: CASSPLGGLYGYTF. As DNA, the CDR3 is TGTGCCAGCAGCCCCCTGGGGGGGTTGTATGGCTACACCTTC.

This clone has only one observation. The gene calls are TRBV27 and TRBJ2-3; the match to TRBD1 covers 7 bases. This CDR3 region has 15 residues. The J segment lost 3 bases and the V segment lost 2 bases, leaving 5 bases of the junction unmatched. Per germline, CDR1 MNHEY and CDR2 SMNVEV (reference sequence). CDR3 coding DNA: TGTGCCAGCAGTTTAAAGGGGGCCGGAACAGATACGCAGTATTTT. This gives the protein CASSLKGAGTDTQYF.

The chain is built from TRBV19 and TRBJ1-4, with 11 nucleotides matching TRBD1. CDR1 is LNHDA and CDR2 is SQIVND in the germline V gene (reference sequence). This CDR3 region has 16 residues. The V and J ends lost 2 bases and 8 bases, in that order; junction bases with no gene match: 7. The CDR3 loop reads CASSISGTGGNEKLFF. Here the CDR3 DNA reads TGTGCCAGTAGTATATCCGGGACAGGGGGAAACGAAAAACTGTTTTTT.

This rearrangement joins TRBV5-1 to TRBJ1-4; 9 nucleotides line up with TRBD1. The V segment lost 2 bases and the J segment 5 bases; nucleotides outside the gene matches: 13. Germline CDR1 and CDR2: SGHRS and YFSETQ. CDR3 length: 18 residues. CDR3 coding DNA: TGCGCCAGCAGCTTAGGAGGGACAGGGCTAGTTTCGAATGAAAAACTGTTTTTT. Its translation: CASSLGGTGLVSNEKLFF.

This rearrangement joins TRBV10-3 to TRBJ2-3; D gene ambiguous. The CDR3 contains 14 residues. CDR1 and CDR2 (germline): ENHRY, SYGVKD. Trimming removed 9 bases from V and 0 bases from J, with 13 bases in between. The CDR3 loop reads CAIRDSKSTDTQYF. The DNA for the CDR3 is TGTGCCATTCGTGATAGCAAGAGCACAGATACGCAGTATTTT.

The rearrangement joins TRBV4-2 to TRBJ2-1; 9 nucleotides match TRBD2. V lost 0 bases, J lost 8 bases, and 14 bases stayed unmatched. Germline CDR1 LGHNA, CDR2 YNFKEQ. CDR3 size: 18 residues. CDR3 in amino acids: CASSQDLRNSGRFYEQFF. CDR3 nucleotide sequence: TGTGCCAGCAGCCAAGATTTGCGTAACAGCGGGAGGTTTTATGAGCAGTTCTTC.

The chain couples TRBV9 to TRBJ1-1; tentative D call: TRBD1 (6 bases). V gave up 2 bases and J gave up 5 bases, with 16 bases separating them. Germline-derived CDR1 and CDR2 are SGDLS and YYNGEE. The CDR3 is made up of 15 amino acids. Here the CDR3 reads CASSVTGGRTTEAFF. The CDR3 nucleotides are TGTGCCAGCAGCGTGACGGGGGGCAGGACAACTGAAGCTTTCTTT. Variable domain in full (rest from reference TRBV9 and TRBJ1-1): DSGVTQTPKHLITATGQRVTLRCSPRSGDLSVYWYQQSLDQGLQFLIQYYNGEERAKGNILERFSAQQFPDLHSELNLSSLELGDSALYFCASSVTGGRTTEAFFGQGTRLTVV.

CDR3 loop: CASRIQGNEQFF. DNA for the CDR3: TGTGCCAGCAGGATCCAGGGAAATGAGCAGTTCTTC. The genes are TRBV27 and TRBJ2-1; maybe TRBD1 (5 bases). The CDR3 has 12 residues. Germline CDR1 and CDR2: MNHEY and SMNVEV (reference sequence). The germline V and J ends were trimmed by 6 bases and 7 bases, with 10 bases remaining between them.

The chain is built from TRBV5-1 and TRBJ1-3; 9 bases map to TRBD1. The CDR3 covers 17 residues. Germline V lookup: CDR1 SGHRS, CDR2 YFSETQ. Trimming cost V 4 bases and J 0 bases; bases outside gene matches: 8. The CDR3 bases are TGCGCCAGCAGCACCTCGACAGGGGGGTCCTCTGGAAACACCATATATTTT. It codes for CASSTSTGGSSGNTIYF.

The rearrangement joins TRBV6-5 to TRBJ2-1, with 8 nucleotides matching TRBD2. Germline CDR1 reads MNHEY; CDR2 reads SVGAGI. Losses at the gene ends were 6 bases for V and 4 bases for J; bases not matched to a gene: 5. This CDR3 is built from 14 residues. In nucleotides, the CDR3 is TGTGCCAGCAGCAAACGGGGGGGATACAATGAGCAGTTCTTC. Encoded protein: CASSKRGGYNEQFF.

The chain carries TRBV6-1 and TRBJ2-5; no definite D call. The ends were cut back, 8 bases at V and 6 bases at J, with 16 bases in the middle. CDR3 length: 13 amino acids. From germline, CDR1 is MNHNS and CDR2 SASEGT. The CDR3: CASSTDVLKTQYF. CDR3 bases: TGTGCCAGCTCGACTGACGTGTTGAAGACCCAGTACTTC.

The chain recombines TRBV19 with TRBJ1-1, with D tentatively TRBD1 (5 bases). The CDR3 has 14 amino acids. Germline CDR1 and CDR2: LNHDA and SQIVND (reference sequence). V was clipped by 5 bases and J by 3 bases, with 13 bases between them. CDR3 residues: CASSSIDRDTEAFF. Written as DNA, the CDR3 is TGTGCCAGTAGTTCTATAGACAGAGACACTGAAGCTTTCTTT.